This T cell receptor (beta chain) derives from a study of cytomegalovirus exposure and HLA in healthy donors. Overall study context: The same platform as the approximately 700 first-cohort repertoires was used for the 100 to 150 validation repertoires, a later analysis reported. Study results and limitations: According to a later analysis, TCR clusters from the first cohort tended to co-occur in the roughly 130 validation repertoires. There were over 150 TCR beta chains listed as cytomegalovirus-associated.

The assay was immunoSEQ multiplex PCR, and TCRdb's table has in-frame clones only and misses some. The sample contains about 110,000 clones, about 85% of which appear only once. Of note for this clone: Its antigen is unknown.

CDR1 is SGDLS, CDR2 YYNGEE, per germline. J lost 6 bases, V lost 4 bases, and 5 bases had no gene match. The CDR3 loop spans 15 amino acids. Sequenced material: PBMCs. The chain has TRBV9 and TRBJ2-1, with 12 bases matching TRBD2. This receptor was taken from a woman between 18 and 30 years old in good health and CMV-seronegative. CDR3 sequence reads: CASSLTSGGLNEQFF. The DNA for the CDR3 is TGTGCCAGCAGCTTAACTAGCGGGGGGCTCAATGAGCAGTTCTTC.